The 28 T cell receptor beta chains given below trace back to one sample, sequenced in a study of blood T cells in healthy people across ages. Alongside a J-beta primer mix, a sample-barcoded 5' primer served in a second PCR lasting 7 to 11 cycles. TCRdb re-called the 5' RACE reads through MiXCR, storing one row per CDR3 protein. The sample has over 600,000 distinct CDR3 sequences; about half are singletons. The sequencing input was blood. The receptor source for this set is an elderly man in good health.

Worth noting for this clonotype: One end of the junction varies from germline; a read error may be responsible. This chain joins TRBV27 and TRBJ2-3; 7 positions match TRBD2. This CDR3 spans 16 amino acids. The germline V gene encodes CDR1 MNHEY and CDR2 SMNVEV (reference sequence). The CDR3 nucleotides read TGTGTCAGCAACTCTAGCGGCCTCCCAAACACAGATACGCAGTATTTT. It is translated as CVSNSSGLPNTDTQYF.

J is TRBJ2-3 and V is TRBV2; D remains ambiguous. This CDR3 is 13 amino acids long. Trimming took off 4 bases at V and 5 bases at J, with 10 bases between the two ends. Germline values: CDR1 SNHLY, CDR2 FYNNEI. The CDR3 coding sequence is TGTGCCAGCAGTGTGAGAGAGCGAGATACGCAGTATTTT. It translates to CASSVRERDTQYF. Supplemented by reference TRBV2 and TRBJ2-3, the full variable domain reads EPEVTQTPSHQVTQMGQEVILRCVPISNHLYFYWYRQILGQKVEFLVSFYNNEISEKSEIFDDQFSVERPDGSNFTLKIRSTKLEDSAMYFCASSVRERDTQYFGPGTRLTVL.

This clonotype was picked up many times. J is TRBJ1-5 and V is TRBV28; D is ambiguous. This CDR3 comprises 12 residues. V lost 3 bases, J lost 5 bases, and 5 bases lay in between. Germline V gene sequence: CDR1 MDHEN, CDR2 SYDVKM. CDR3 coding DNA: TGTGCCAGCAGTTTGTCCGATCAGCCCCAGCATTTT. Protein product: CASSLSDQPQHF.

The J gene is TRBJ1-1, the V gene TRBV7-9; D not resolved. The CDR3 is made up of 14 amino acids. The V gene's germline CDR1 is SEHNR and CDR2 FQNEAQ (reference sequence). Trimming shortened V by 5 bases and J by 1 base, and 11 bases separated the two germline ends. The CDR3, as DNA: TGTGCCAGCAGCCCTATAAGCCAGAACACTGAAGCTTTCTTT. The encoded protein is CASSPISQNTEAFF.

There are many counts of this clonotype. CDR3 protein: CASSHAGTDQPQHF. Written as DNA, the CDR3 is TGTGCCAGCAGCCACGCAGGGACTGATCAGCCCCAGCATTTT. The V gene is TRBV4-2, the J gene TRBJ1-5; maybe TRBD1 (5 bases). V lost 3 bases, J lost 5 bases, and 11 bases lay in between. The CDR3 covers 14 residues. Per the germline V gene, CDR1 is LGHNA and CDR2 is YNFKEQ.

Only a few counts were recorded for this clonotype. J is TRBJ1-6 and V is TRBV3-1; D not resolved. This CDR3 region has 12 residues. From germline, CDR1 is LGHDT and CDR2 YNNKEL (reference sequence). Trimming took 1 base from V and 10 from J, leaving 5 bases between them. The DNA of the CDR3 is TGTGCCAGCAGCCAAGCGGAGTCACCCCTCCACTTT. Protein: CASSQAESPLHF.

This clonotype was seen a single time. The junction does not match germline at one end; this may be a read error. In DNA form, the CDR3 reads TGCGCCAGCAGACAAGCCCCCCGGACGGCAACCTATGGCTACACCTTC. It encodes CASRQAPRTATYGYTF. V and J are TRBV4-3 and TRBJ1-2; no firm D call. Germline CDR1 LGHNA, CDR2 YSLEER. The CDR3 is made up of 16 amino acids.

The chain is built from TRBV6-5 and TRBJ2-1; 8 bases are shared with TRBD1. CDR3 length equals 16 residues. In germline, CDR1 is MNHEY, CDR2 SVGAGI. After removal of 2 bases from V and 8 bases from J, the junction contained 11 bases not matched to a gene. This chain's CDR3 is CASSYTRTGMGDEQFF. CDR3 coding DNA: TGTGCCAGCAGTTACACTCGGACAGGGATGGGCGATGAGCAGTTCTTC.

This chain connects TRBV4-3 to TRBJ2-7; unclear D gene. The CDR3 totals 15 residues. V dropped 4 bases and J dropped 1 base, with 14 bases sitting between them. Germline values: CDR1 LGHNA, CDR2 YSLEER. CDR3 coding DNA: TGCGCCAGCAGCCGAGGAGACATGGGATCCTACGAGCAGTACTTC. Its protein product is CASSRGDMGSYEQYF.

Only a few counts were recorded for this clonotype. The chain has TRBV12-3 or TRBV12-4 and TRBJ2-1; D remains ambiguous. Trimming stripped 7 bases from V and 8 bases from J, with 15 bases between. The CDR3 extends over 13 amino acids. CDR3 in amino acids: CASNSNRVHEQFF. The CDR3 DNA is TGTGCCAGCAACTCCAACCGGGTCCATGAGCAGTTCTTC.

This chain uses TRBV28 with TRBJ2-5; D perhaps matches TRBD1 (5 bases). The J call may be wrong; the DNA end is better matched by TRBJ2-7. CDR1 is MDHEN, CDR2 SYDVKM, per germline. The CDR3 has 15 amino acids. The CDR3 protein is CASSQETLGQIEQYF. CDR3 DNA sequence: TGTGCCAGCTCCCAGGAGACTCTGGGGCAGATCGAGCAGTACTTC.

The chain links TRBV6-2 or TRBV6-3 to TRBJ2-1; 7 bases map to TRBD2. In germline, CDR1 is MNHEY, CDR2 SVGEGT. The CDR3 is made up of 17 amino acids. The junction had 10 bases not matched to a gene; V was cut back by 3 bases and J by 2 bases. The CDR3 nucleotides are TGTGCCAGCAGTTATGTCCTAGCGGCGGTAACCTACAATGAGCAGTTCTTC. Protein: CASSYVLAAVTYNEQFF.

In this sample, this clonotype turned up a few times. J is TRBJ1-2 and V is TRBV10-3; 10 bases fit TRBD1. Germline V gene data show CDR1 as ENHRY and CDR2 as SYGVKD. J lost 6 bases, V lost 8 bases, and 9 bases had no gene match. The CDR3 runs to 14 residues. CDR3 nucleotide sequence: TGTGCCATCCACCAAGCGGGGACAGGGGATGGCTACACCTTC. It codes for CAIHQAGTGDGYTF.

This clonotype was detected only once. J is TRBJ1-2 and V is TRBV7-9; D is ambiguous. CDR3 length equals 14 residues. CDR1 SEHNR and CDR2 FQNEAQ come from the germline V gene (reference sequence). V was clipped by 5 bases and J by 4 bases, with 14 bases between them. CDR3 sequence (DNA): TGTGCCAGCAGCCCCTTGTCACAGACCTATGGCTACACCTTC. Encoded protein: CASSPLSQTYGYTF.

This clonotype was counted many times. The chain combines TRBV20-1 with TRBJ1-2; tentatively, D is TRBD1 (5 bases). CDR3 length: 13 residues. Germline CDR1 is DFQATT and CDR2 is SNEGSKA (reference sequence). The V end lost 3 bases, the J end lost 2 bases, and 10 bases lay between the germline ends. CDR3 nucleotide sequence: TGCAGTGCTAGTGGGGGAATGAACTATGGCTACACCTTC. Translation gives CSASGGMNYGYTF.

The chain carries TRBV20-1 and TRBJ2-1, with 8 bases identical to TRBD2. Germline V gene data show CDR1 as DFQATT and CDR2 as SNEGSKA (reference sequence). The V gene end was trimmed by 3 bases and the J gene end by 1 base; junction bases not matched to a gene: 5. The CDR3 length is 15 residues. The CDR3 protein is CSASKASGSYNEQFF. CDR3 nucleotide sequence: TGCAGTGCTAGTAAGGCTAGCGGGTCCTACAATGAGCAGTTCTTC.

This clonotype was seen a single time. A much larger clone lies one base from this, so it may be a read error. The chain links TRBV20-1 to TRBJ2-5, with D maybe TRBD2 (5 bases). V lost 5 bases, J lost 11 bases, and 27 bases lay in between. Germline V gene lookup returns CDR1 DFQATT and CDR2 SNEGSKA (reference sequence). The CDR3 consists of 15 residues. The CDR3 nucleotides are TGCAGTGCTCCTCGGGGTACAGCGGCCTTGAAAAGGCAGTACTTC. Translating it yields CSAPRGTAALKRQYF.

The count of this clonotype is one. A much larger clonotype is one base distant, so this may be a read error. CDR3 loop: CASVLVGSNEQFF. The CDR3 DNA is TGTGCCAGCGTTCTAGTGGGTTCCAATGAGCAGTTCTTC. V is TRBV12-3 or TRBV12-4 and J is TRBJ2-1; D remains ambiguous. The CDR3 sequence is 13 residues long. The germline V and J ends were trimmed by 8 bases and 6 bases, with 14 bases remaining between them.

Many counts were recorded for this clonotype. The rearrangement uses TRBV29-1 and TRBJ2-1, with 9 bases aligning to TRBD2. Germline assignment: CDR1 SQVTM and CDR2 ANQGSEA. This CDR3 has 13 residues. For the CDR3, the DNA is TGCACCTTGACTAGCGGAGTCTACAATGAGCAGTTCTTC. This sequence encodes CTLTSGVYNEQFF.

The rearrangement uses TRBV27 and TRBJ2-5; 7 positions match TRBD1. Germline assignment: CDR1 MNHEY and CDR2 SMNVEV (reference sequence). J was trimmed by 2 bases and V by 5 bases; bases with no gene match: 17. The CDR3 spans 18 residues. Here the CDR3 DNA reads TGTGCCAGCAGTCAAGCAGGGACAGCCCCAGGGGCGCAAGAGACCCAGTACTTC. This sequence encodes CASSQAGTAPGAQETQYF.

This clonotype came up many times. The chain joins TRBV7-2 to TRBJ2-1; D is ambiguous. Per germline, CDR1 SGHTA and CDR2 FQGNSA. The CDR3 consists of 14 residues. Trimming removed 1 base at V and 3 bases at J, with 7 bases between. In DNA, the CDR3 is TGTGCCAGCAGCTTAGAAGGTTACTACAATGAGCAGTTCTTC. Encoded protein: CASSLEGYYNEQFF.

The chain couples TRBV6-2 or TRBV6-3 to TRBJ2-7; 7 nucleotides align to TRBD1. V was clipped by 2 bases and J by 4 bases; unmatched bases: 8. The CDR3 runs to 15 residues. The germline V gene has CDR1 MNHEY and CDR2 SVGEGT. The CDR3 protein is CASSYPTGAGYEQYF. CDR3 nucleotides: TGTGCCAGCAGTTACCCTACAGGGGCAGGTTACGAGCAGTACTTC.

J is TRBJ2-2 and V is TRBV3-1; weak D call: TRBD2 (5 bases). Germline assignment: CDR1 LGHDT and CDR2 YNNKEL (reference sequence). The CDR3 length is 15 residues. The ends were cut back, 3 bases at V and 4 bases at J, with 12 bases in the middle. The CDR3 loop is CASSQRRVSTGELFF. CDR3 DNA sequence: TGTGCCAGCAGCCAGAGGCGGGTTTCCACCGGGGAGCTGTTTTTT.

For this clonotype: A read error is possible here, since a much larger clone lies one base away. The CDR3 sequence: CSARDGRRTSRSGEQFF. The DNA for the CDR3 is TGCAGTGCTAGAGATGGGCGCCGGACTAGCAGGAGCGGTGAGCAGTTCTTC. This chain links TRBV20-1 with TRBJ2-1; 8 nucleotides match TRBD2. CDR1 DFQATT and CDR2 SNEGSKA come from the germline V gene (reference sequence). Losses at the gene ends were 0 bases for V and 9 bases for J; bases not matched to a gene: 16. The CDR3 loop spans 17 amino acids.

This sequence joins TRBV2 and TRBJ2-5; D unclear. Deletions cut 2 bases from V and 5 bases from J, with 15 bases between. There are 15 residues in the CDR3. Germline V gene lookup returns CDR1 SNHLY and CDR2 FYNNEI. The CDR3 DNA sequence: TGTGCCAGCAGTGAATTGATCTCTAGGGCCGAGACCCAGTACTTC. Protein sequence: CASSELISRAETQYF.

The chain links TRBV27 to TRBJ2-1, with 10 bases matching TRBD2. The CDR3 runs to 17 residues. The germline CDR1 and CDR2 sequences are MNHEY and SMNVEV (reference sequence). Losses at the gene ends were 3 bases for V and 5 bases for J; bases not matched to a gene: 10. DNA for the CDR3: TGTGCCAGCAGTTTCTCCGCCGGGACTAGCGCGAACAATGAGCAGTTCTTC. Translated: CASSFSAGTSANNEQFF.

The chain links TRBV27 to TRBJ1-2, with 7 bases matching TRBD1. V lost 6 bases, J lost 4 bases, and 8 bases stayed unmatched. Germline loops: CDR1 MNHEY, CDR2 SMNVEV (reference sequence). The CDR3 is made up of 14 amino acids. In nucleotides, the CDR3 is TGTGCCAGCAGGGGACTGGACAGGCCCTATGGCTACACCTTC. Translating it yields CASRGLDRPYGYTF.

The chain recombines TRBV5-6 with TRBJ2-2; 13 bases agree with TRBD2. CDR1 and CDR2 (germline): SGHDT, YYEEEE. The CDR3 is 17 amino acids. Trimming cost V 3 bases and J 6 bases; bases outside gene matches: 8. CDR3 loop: CASSWMGLAGSAGELFF. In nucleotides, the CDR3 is TGTGCCAGCAGCTGGATGGGACTAGCGGGATCTGCCGGGGAGCTGTTTTTT.